The present entry profiles one T cell receptor (beta chain) with its context. The authors' processing: Reference gene primer amplification gave nucleated cell count estimates. The table came from immunoSEQ multiplex PCR; TCRdb's copy has only in-frame clones and leaves some out. D and trimming were read from the DNA, whereas the V and J calls and clone size are those reported in that table. The sample lists 180,000 or so clones; about 70% were seen once. The CDR3 extends over 13 amino acids. V lost 4 bases and J lost 4, with 11 bases in between. The germline V gene has CDR1 SQVTM and CDR2 ANQGSEA. The sample originates from a study of blood T cell repertoires in COVID-19. On the study more broadly: T cells, B-cell-depleted T cells, or PBMCs provided the cDNA or gDNA that served as material.

Specimen: peripheral blood. The sequence was collected from a woman between 50 and 59 years old with active or convalescent COVID-19. The rearrangement joins TRBV29-1 to TRBJ1-5, with D unresolved. The CDR3 DNA reads as TGCAGCGTTGGCCAGGATCTAAATCAGCCCCAGCATTTT. It specifies CSVGQDLNQPQHF.